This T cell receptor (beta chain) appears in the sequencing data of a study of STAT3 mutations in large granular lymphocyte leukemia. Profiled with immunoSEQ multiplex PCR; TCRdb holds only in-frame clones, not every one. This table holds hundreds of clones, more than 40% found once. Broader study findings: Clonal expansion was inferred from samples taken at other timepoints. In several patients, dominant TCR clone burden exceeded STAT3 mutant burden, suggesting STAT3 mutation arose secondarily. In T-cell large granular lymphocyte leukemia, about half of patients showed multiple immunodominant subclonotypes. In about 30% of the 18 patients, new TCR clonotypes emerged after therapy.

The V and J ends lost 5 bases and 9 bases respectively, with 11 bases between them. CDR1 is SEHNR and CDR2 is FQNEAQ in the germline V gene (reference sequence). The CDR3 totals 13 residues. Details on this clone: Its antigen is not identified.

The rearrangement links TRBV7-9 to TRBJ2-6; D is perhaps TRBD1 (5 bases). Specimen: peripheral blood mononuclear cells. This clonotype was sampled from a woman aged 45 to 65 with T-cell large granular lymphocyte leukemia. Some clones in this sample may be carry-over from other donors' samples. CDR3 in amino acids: CASSPARDNVLTF. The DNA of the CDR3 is TGTGCCAGCAGCCCCGCCAGGGACAACGTCCTGACTTTC.